Below, 4 T cell receptor beta chains from the same sample are listed, as sequenced in a study of shared clonotypes between healthy human individuals. The method was immunoSEQ multiplex PCR; TCRdb's version includes in-frame clones alone and lacks a portion of them. The table includes 2,500,000 or so clones, 90% to 95% detected once. Material: naive CD4+ T cells from PBMCs. Subset of the sample: CD45RA+ positively selected. These receptors all come from a man between 18 and 29 years old in good health. Some clones in this sample may be carry-over from other donors' samples.

This clone has just one count. The CDR3 loop is CASTITDVLTF. The CDR3 coding sequence is TGTGCCAGCACTATCACGGACGTCCTGACTTTC. V gene TRBV25-1 combines with J gene TRBJ2-6; no firm D call. From germline, CDR1 is MGHDK and CDR2 SYGVNS. The CDR3 is 11 residues long. Trimming removed 7 bases from V and 11 bases from J, with 9 bases in between. Combining the CDR3 with reference TRBV25-1 and TRBJ2-6 gives the whole variable domain EADIYQTPRYLVIGTGKKITLECSQTMGHDKMYWYQQDPGMELHLIHYSYGVNSTEKGDLSSESTVSRIRTEHFPLTLESARPSHTSQYLCASTITDVLTFGAGSRLTVL.

V and J are TRBV27 and TRBJ2-7; 10 bases align to TRBD1. Looked up from germline, CDR1 is MNHEY and CDR2 is SMNVEV (reference sequence). The trim removed 4 bases at V and 6 bases at J, leaving 6 bases unmatched. The CDR3 contains 14 residues. CDR3 in amino acids: CASSSTGQGREQYF. The CDR3 DNA is TGTGCCAGCAGTTCAACGGGACAGGGGCGCGAGCAGTACTTC.

The V and J genes are TRBV28 and TRBJ2-1, with 10 bases identical to TRBD2. This CDR3 region has 16 residues. Germline V lookup: CDR1 MDHEN, CDR2 SYDVKM. Germline trimming cut 2 bases from V and 8 bases from J; bases unmatched to any gene: 9. CDR3 nucleotides: TGTGCCAGCAGTTTAATTGGGCTAGCGGGAGCTTATGAGCAGTTCTTC. Its translation is CASSLIGLAGAYEQFF.

On this clone: The sample carries other DNA sequences with the same CDR3. The rearrangement uses TRBV7-2 and TRBJ1-1, with D maybe TRBD1 (5 bases). The CDR3 has 13 amino acids. The germline V gene encodes CDR1 SGHTA and CDR2 FQGNSA. V was cut by 5 bases and J by 1 base, with 8 bases left in between. CDR3 nucleotide sequence: TGTGCCAGCAGCCGAGACAGGAACACTGAAGCTTTCTTT. Protein: CASSRDRNTEAFF.